Listed here are 21 T cell receptor beta chains from one sample, sequenced in a study of cytomegalovirus exposure and HLA in healthy donors. Primers for the PCR totalled 60 Vbeta and 13 Jbeta. Clones were read by immunoSEQ multiplex PCR, and TCRdb kept only the in-frame ones, dropping some. The sample lists 110,000 to 150,000 clones, approximately 63% seen once, with roughly 2% in the top ten. Sequenced sample: PBMCs. Source of these receptors: a woman in her sixties or seventies in good health and CMV-seropositive.

J is TRBJ2-2 and V is TRBV7-9; possibly TRBD2 for D (5 bases). Per the germline V gene, CDR1 is SEHNR and CDR2 is FQNEAQ (reference sequence). The CDR3 length is 16 residues. Trimming removed 4 bases from V and 0 bases from J, with 12 bases in between. CDR3 nucleotide sequence: TGTGCCAGCAGCTCCCTCGGACTGGCGAACACCGGGGAGCTGTTTTTT. Protein sequence: CASSSLGLANTGELFF.

This sequence joins TRBV19 and TRBJ1-2, with a weak D call TRBD1 (6 bases). Trimming pared 8 bases from V and 2 bases from J, leaving 21 bases between. This CDR3 spans 16 amino acids. The germline CDR1 and CDR2 sequences are LNHDA and SQIVND (reference sequence). The CDR3 loop reads CASRTGGAGGNYGYTF. CDR3 nucleotides: TGTGCCAGTCGCACCGGGGGCGCGGGAGGGAACTATGGCTACACCTTC.

The V and J genes are TRBV5-4 and TRBJ2-1, with 10 nucleotides matching TRBD1. The length of the CDR3 is 15 residues. Germline lookup yields CDR1 SGHNT and CDR2 YYREEE (reference sequence). After removal of 5 bases from V and 6 bases from J, the junction contained 8 bases not matched to a gene. Here the CDR3 DNA reads TGTGCCAGCAGTACGGGACAGGGGTTTTCCAATGAGCAGTTCTTC. Translation gives CASSTGQGFSNEQFF.

The J gene is TRBJ1-3, the V gene TRBV7-2; 7 bases match TRBD1. CDR1 and CDR2 from the germline V gene are SGHTA and FQGNSA. The V and J ends lost 1 base and 0 bases, in that order; junction bases with no gene match: 0. This CDR3 has 15 amino acids. The CDR3 DNA reads TGTGCCAGCAGCTTAGGACAGGGCTCTGGAAACACCATATATTTT. Translation: CASSLGQGSGNTIYF.

This clone was seen a handful of times. The chain is built from TRBV28 and TRBJ1-6, with D possibly matching TRBD1 (6 bases). Per the germline V gene, CDR1 is MDHEN and CDR2 is SYDVKM. CDR3 length: 14 amino acids. Trimming removed 5 bases at V and 10 bases at J, with 15 bases between. The CDR3 nucleotides read TGTGCCAGCAGTCCAGGGTTGGGGGCCTCACCCCTCCACTTT. It translates to CASSPGLGASPLHF.

The gene calls are TRBV11-2 and TRBJ1-2; D might be TRBD1 (5 bases). V shed 5 bases and J shed 4 bases, with 14 bases lying between them. The CDR3 sequence is 14 residues long. CDR1 and CDR2 (germline): SGHAT, FQNNGV. Written as DNA, the CDR3 is TGTGCCAGCAGCCCCCTGGACAAGGCCTATGGCTACACCTTC. Protein product: CASSPLDKAYGYTF.

V and J are TRBV5-4 and TRBJ2-5; TRBD2 is a possible D gene (6 bases). The CDR3 extends over 16 amino acids. V was trimmed by 4 bases and J by 7 bases, leaving 23 bases between them. Per the germline V gene, CDR1 is SGHNT and CDR2 is YYREEE (reference sequence). The CDR3 DNA reads as TGTGCCAGCAGCCGACCTGGTACGGGACTGCCCGTGACCCAGTACTTC. Amino acid sequence: CASSRPGTGLPVTQYF.

This rearrangement joins TRBV5-4 to TRBJ2-7; D perhaps matches TRBD1 (5 bases). The length of the CDR3 is 14 residues. The ends were cut back, 3 bases at V and 5 bases at J, with 15 bases in the middle. CDR1 is SGHNT, CDR2 YYREEE, per germline (reference sequence). The CDR3 spells CASSWGLEAHEQYF. CDR3 nucleotide sequence: TGTGCCAGCAGCTGGGGCCTCGAGGCCCACGAGCAGTACTTC.

The V and J genes are TRBV19 and TRBJ1-1, with 7 bases identical to TRBD1. This CDR3 is built from 13 residues. Germline CDR1 and CDR2: LNHDA and SQIVND (reference sequence). With V trimmed by 6 bases and J by 6 bases, 7 bases remained unmatched. CDR3 sequence: CASRYRGRPEAFF. DNA for the CDR3: TGTGCCAGTAGATACAGGGGTCGGCCTGAAGCTTTCTTT. The whole variable domain, filled in from reference TRBV19 and TRBJ1-1, reads DGGITQSPKYLFRKEGQNVTLSCEQNLNHDAMYWYRQDPGQGLRLIYYSQIVNDFQKGDIAEGYSVSREKKESFPLTVTSAQKNPTAFYLCASRYRGRPEAFFGQGTRLTVV.

This chain joins TRBV27 and TRBJ2-1, with TRBD2 matching over 8 bases. The ends lost 0 bases at V and 6 bases at J; junction bases unmatched: 13. CDR3 length: 18 residues. CDR1 and CDR2 (germline): MNHEY, SMNVEV (reference sequence). In DNA form, the CDR3 reads TGTGCCAGCAGTTTATCGTCATCCGGGACTAGTAGGGGCAATGAGCAGTTCTTC. This gives the protein CASSLSSSGTSRGNEQFF.

The chain uses TRBV5-1 and TRBJ2-7; D possibly corresponds to TRBD1 (6 bases). The CDR3 has 15 residues. Germline V gives CDR1 SGHRS, CDR2 YFSETQ. V lost 3 bases to trimming and J lost 0 bases, with 13 bases between them. DNA for the CDR3: TGCGCCAGCAGCTCGACAGGCGATAGCTCCTACGAGCAGTACTTC. Protein: CASSSTGDSSYEQYF.

The CDR3 sequence: CASSLHSTEAFF. DNA of the CDR3: TGTGCCAGCAGCTTACATAGCACTGAAGCTTTCTTT. The rearrangement uses TRBV11-1 and TRBJ1-1; unclear D gene. CDR3 size: 12 residues. Germline assignment: CDR1 SGHAT and CDR2 FQDESV (reference sequence). V lost 2 bases and J 4 bases, leaving 5 bases between the germline ends.

The J gene is TRBJ1-1, the V gene TRBV10-3, with a weak D call TRBD1 (6 bases). V lost 4 bases and J lost 5, with 14 bases in between. CDR1 and CDR2 from the germline V gene are ENHRY and SYGVKD. This CDR3 has 14 residues. The CDR3 loop is CAISGKQGFTEAFF. The CDR3 nucleotides are TGTGCCATCAGTGGAAAACAGGGTTTTACTGAAGCTTTCTTT.

The chain employs TRBV29-1 and TRBJ1-1, with no clear D. Per the germline V gene, CDR1 is SQVTM and CDR2 is ANQGSEA. The CDR3 consists of 15 residues. The V end lost 0 bases, the J end lost 4 bases, and 15 bases lay between the germline ends. CDR3 loop: CSVEEIGRVGTEAFF. Written as DNA, the CDR3 is TGCAGCGTTGAAGAAATAGGGAGGGTTGGCACTGAAGCTTTCTTT.

The V call is TRBV19, the J call TRBJ2-1, with D maybe TRBD1 (5 bases). V lost 5 bases to trimming and J lost 6 bases, with 14 bases between them. The CDR3 is made up of 14 amino acids. Germline CDR1 is LNHDA and CDR2 is SQIVND (reference sequence). CDR3 sequence reads: CASSAPPGLNEQFF. In DNA, the CDR3 is TGTGCCAGTAGTGCGCCACCAGGGCTCAATGAGCAGTTCTTC.

The rearrangement links TRBV5-1 to TRBJ1-1, with a weak D call TRBD1 (6 bases). V was clipped by 1 base and J by 3 bases, with 16 bases between them. Looked up from germline, CDR1 is SGHRS and CDR2 is YFSETQ. The CDR3 runs 16 residues. This CDR3 is CASSLTGLSIDTEAFF. In nucleotides, the CDR3 is TGCGCCAGCAGCTTGACAGGGTTAAGTATCGACACTGAAGCTTTCTTT.

The CDR3 region has the DNA TGCGCCAGCAGCCAAGAAGAAGGGGACTACGAGCAGTACTTC. Encoded protein: CASSQEEGDYEQYF. The chain uses TRBV4-1 and TRBJ2-5; TRBD1 is a possible D gene (5 bases). Judging by the DNA end, TRBJ2-7 fits better; the J call may be wrong. Per germline, CDR1 MGHRA and CDR2 YSYEKL. The CDR3 sequence is 14 residues long.

The gene calls are TRBV2 and TRBJ1-1; D gene uncertain. Looked up from germline, CDR1 is SNHLY and CDR2 is FYNNEI. The V end was cut by 7 bases, the J end by 4 bases, with 16 bases between. The CDR3 has 14 residues. CDR3 DNA: TGTGCCAGCACCCTAAACCCCCGCGGCACTGAAGCTTTCTTT. Translated: CASTLNPRGTEAFF.

The chain is built from TRBV12-5 and TRBJ1-2, with 12 bases that match TRBD1. The V gene end was trimmed by 4 bases and the J gene end by 8 bases; junction bases not matched to a gene: 11. This CDR3 has 16 amino acids. Germline V gene data show CDR1 as LGHNT and CDR2 as FRNRAP. The CDR3 region has the DNA TGTGCTAGTGGTTCCCTACCGGGACAGGGGGCGAACGGCTACACCTTC. This translates into CASGSLPGQGANGYTF.

V is TRBV27 and J is TRBJ1-2; TRBD1 agrees at 8 bases. CDR3 length: 16 residues. Per germline, CDR1 MNHEY and CDR2 SMNVEV (reference sequence). The trim removed 5 bases at V and 3 bases at J, leaving 11 bases unmatched. CDR3 loop: CASSPGQGRSDYGYTF. CDR3 sequence (DNA): TGTGCCAGCAGTCCCGGACAGGGTAGGTCGGACTATGGCTACACCTTC.

The chain carries TRBV6-6 and TRBJ1-1; D unresolved. In germline, CDR1 is MNHNY, CDR2 SVGAGI (reference sequence). The CDR3 totals 16 residues. V was pared by 5 bases and J by 0 bases, with 16 bases between. The CDR3 loop is CASSPKSTRMNTEAFF. The CDR3, as DNA: TGTGCCAGCAGTCCTAAATCGACAAGAATGAACACTGAAGCTTTCTTT.